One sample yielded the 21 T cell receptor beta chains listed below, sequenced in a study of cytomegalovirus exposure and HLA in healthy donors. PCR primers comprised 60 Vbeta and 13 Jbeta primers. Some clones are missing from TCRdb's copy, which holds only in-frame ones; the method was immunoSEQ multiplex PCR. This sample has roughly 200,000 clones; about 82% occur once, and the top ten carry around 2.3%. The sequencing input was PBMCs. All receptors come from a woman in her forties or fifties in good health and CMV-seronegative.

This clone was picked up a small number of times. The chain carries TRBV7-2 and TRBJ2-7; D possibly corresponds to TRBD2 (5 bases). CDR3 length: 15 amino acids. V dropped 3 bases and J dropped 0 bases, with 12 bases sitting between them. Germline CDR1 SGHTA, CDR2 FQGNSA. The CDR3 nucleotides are TGTGCCAGCAGCTTCCGGACTTATGGCTCCTACGAGCAGTACTTC. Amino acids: CASSFRTYGSYEQYF.

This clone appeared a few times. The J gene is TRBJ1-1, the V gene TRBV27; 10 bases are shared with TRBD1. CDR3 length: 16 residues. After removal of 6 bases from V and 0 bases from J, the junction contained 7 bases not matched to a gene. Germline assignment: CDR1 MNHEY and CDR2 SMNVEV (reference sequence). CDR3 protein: CASRTDRGRMNTEAFF. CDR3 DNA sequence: TGTGCCAGCAGGACCGACAGGGGGCGGATGAACACTGAAGCTTTCTTT.

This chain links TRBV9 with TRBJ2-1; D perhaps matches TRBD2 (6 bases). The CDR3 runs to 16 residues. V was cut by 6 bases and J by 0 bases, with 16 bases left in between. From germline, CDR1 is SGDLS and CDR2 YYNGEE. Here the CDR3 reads CASNFGDWSSYNEQFF. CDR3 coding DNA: TGTGCCAGCAACTTCGGGGACTGGTCCTCCTACAATGAGCAGTTCTTC.

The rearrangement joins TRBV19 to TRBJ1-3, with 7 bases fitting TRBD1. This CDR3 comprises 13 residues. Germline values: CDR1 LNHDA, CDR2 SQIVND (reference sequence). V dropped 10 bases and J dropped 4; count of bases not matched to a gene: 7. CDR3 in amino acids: CATDRAPGNTIYF. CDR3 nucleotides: TGTGCCACCGACAGGGCTCCAGGAAACACCATATATTTT.

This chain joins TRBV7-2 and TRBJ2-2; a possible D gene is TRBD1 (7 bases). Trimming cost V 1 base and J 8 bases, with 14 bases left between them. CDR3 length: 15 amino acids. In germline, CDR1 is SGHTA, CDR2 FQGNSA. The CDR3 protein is CASSLGGQGGGELFF. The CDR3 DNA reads TGTGCCAGCAGCTTAGGGGGGCAGGGGGGTGGGGAGCTGTTTTTT.

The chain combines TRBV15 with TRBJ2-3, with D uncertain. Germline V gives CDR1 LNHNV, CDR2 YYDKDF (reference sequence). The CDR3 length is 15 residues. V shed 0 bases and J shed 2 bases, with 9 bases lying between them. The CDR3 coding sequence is TGTGCCACCAGCAGAGAGGCGGTAACCACAGATACGCAGTATTTT. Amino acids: CATSREAVTTDTQYF.

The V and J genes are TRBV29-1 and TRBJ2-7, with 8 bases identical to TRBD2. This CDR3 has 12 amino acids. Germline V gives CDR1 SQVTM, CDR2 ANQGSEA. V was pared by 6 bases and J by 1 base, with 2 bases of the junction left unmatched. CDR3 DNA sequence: TGCAGCGTCGGGACTAGATCCTACGAGCAGTACTTC. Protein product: CSVGTRSYEQYF.

CDR3 nucleotides: TGCAGCGTTTCGGGCCACAGGAGAGCGGGAGACACCGGGGAGCTGTTTTTT. Translated: CSVSGHRRAGDTGELFF. This chain connects TRBV29-1 to TRBJ2-2, with TRBD2 identical over 8 bases. V was clipped by 5 bases and J by 3 bases; unmatched bases: 14. The germline CDR1 and CDR2 sequences are SQVTM and ANQGSEA. There are 17 residues in the CDR3.

In nucleotides, the CDR3 is TGTGCCAGCACCCTAGGGGGTTTTAATGAAAAACTGTTTTTT. Its protein is CASTLGGFNEKLFF. The chain recombines TRBV28 with TRBJ1-4; D may be TRBD1 (6 bases). The CDR3 is made up of 14 amino acids. Germline CDR1 is MDHEN and CDR2 is SYDVKM. V dropped 7 bases and J dropped 4 bases, with 13 bases sitting between them.

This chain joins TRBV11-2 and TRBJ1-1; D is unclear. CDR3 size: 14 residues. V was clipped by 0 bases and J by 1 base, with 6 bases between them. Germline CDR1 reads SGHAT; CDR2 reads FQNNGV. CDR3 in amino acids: CASSLERGNTEAFF. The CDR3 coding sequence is TGTGCCAGCAGCTTAGAGCGGGGGAACACTGAAGCTTTCTTT.

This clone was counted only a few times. The CDR3 DNA reads TGTGCCAGCAGTTACGCGGGGGGCGGAAAACTGTTTTTT. It encodes CASSYAGGGKLFF. The rearrangement joins TRBV6-5 to TRBJ1-4; possibly TRBD1 for D (6 bases). V was shortened by 2 bases and J by 10 bases, with 11 bases between the two germline ends. CDR3 length: 13 residues. Germline CDR1 is MNHEY and CDR2 is SVGAGI.

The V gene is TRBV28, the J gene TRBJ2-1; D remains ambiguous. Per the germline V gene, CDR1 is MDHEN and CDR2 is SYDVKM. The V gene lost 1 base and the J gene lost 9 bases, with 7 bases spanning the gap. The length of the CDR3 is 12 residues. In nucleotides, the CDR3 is TGTGCCAGCAGTTTATCGGTTAGTGAGCAGTTCTTC. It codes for CASSLSVSEQFF.

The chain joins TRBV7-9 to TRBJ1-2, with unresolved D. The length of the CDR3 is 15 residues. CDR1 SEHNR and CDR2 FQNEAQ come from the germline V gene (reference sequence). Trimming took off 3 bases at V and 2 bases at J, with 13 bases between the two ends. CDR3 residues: CASSFEQAANYGYTF. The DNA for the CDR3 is TGTGCCAGCAGCTTCGAACAAGCGGCCAACTATGGCTACACCTTC.

The CDR3 nucleotides read TGTGCCAGCAGTGGGCAGCGGGAGGTAGGCACAGATACGCAGTATTTT. The encoded protein is CASSGQREVGTDTQYF. The chain combines TRBV2 with TRBJ2-3; 9 nucleotides align to TRBD2. Trimming at V came to 4 bases and at J to 1 base, leaving 6 bases not matched to a gene. Germline CDR1 is SNHLY and CDR2 is FYNNEI. The CDR3 is 16 amino acids.

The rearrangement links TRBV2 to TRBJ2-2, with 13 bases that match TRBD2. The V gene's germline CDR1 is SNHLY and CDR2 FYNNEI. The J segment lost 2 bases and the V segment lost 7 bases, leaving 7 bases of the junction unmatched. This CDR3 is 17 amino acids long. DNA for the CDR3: TGTGCCAGCAACCCCAGGACTAGCGGGAGTAACACCGGGGAGCTGTTTTTT. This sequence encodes CASNPRTSGSNTGELFF.

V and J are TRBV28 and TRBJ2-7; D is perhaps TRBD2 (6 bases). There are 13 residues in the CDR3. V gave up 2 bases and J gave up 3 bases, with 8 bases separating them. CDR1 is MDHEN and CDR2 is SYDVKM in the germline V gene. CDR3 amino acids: CASSLGGVYEQYF. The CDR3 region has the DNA TGTGCCAGCAGTTTAGGCGGGGTCTACGAGCAGTACTTC.

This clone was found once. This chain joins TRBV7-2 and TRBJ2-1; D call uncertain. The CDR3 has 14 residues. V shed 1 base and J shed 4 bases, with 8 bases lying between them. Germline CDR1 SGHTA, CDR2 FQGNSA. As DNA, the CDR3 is TGTGCCAGCAGCTTAGTGGGCAGATACAATGAGCAGTTCTTC. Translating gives CASSLVGRYNEQFF.

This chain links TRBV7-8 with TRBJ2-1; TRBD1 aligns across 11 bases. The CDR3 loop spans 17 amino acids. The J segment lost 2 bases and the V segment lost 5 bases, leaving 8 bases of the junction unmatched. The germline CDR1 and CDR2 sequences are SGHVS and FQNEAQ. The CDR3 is CASSPGQGAIPYNEQFF. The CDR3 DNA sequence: TGTGCCAGCAGCCCTGGACAGGGGGCAATACCCTACAATGAGCAGTTCTTC.

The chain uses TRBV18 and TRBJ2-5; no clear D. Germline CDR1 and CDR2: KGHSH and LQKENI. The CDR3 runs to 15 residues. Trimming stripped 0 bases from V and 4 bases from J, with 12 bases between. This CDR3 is CASSPPTIIGETQYF. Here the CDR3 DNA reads TGTGCCAGCTCACCACCGACAATTATTGGAGAGACCCAGTACTTC.

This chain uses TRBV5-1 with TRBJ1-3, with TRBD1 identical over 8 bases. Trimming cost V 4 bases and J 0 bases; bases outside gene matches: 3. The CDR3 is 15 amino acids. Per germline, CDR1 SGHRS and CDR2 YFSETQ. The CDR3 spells CASSPGQVSGNTIYF. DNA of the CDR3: TGCGCCAGCAGCCCGGGACAGGTCTCTGGAAACACCATATATTTT. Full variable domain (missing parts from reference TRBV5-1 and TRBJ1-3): KAGVTQTPRYLIKTRGQQVTLSCSPISGHRSVSWYQQTPGQGLQFLFEYFSETQRNKGNFPGRFSGRQFSNSRSEMNVSTLELGDSALYLCASSPGQVSGNTIYFGEGSWLTVV.

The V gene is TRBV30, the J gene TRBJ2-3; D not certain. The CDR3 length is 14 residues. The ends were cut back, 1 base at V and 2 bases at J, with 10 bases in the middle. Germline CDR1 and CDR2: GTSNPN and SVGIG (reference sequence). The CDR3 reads CAWSGGFHTDTQYF. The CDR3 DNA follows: TGTGCCTGGAGTGGAGGATTCCACACAGATACGCAGTATTTT.